This TCR beta chain was found in a study of T cell responses to AZD1222 COVID-19 vaccine. Libraries were prepared by immunoSEQ multiplex PCR; TCRdb keeps only in-frame clonotypes and omits some of them. The table lists about 140,000 clones, 90% of them singletons. The CDR3 has 13 amino acids. The ends were cut back, 3 bases at V and 3 bases at J, with 8 bases in the middle. The V gene's germline CDR1 is SGHTA and CDR2 FQGNSA. This clonotype was obtained from an adult in good health. Here the sequenced sample was peripheral blood, taken on day 0 of AZD1222 vaccination. The chain links TRBV7-2 to TRBJ1-2, with D maybe TRBD1 (6 bases). The CDR3 here is CASSLRTDYGYTF. CDR3 DNA: TGTGCCAGCAGCTTGCGGACAGACTATGGCTACACCTTC.